This is a list of T cell receptor beta chains from one sample in a study of T cells in Graves' hyperthyroidism and ophthalmopathy. TCRdb re-analysed the multiplex PCR reads in MiXCR, keeping a single row per CDR3 protein. The data contain 500,000 to 650,000 distinct CDR3 sequences, more than 12% of them singletons. Material for sequencing was blood. The receptors derive from a woman between 50 and 59 years old with Graves' ophthalmopathy. Both conserved end residues are part of each CDR3. D genes are given only for firm matches. A row's size may be missing; if present it is once, few, many or a size class.

J gene	D gene	clone size	CDR3 length	V gene	CDR3 DNA	CDR3 protein
TRBJ2-3	NA	many	18	TRBV24-1	TGTGCCACCAGTGATTTGCCCGGCGGCCCCAGGAGCACAGATACGCAGTATTTT	CATSDLPGGPRSTDTQYF
TRBJ2-7	NA	NA	12	TRBV6-1	TGTGCCAGCATTAAACTAGGGAGCGAGCAGTACTTC	CASIKLGSEQYF
TRBJ2-7	NA	many	15	TRBV20-1	TGCAGTGCTAGAGACCGGGACAAGAGCTCCTACGAGCAGTACTTC	CSARDRDKSSYEQYF
TRBJ2-1	TRBD2	many	15	TRBV28	TGTGCCAGCAGACCGACTAGCGGGAGTGCAGCTGAGCAGTTCTTC	CASRPTSGSAAEQFF
TRBJ2-1	TRBD2	NA	15	TRBV7-2	TGTGCCAGCAGCTTAGGGTTGCGGGAGGAGGGTGAGCAGTTCTTC	CASSLGLREEGEQFF
TRBJ2-5	NA	NA	10	TRBV6-1	TGTGCCAGCAACGAAGAGACCCAGTACTTC	CASNEETQYF
TRBJ2-3	NA	few	13	TRBV10-3	TGTGCCATCAGTGGCAGTGACACAGATACGCAGTATTTT	CAISGSDTDTQYF
TRBJ2-7	NA	many	11	TRBV28	TGTGCCAGCTCACCAAGGTACGAGCAGTACTTC	CASSPRYEQYF
TRBJ2-1	TRBD2	few	17	TRBV4-1	TGCGCCAGCAGCAAAGGGACTAGCGGGAGGTTAGGCAATGAGCAGTTCTTC	CASSKGTSGRLGNEQFF
TRBJ1-5	NA	many	14	TRBV12-3/TRBV12-4	TGTGCCAGCACTCTGGGGAGTGGCAATCAGCCCCAGCATTTT	CASTLGSGNQPQHF
TRBJ1-1	NA	few	11	TRBV4-2	TGTGCCAGCAGAGAAGGGAATGAAGCTTTCTTT	CASREGNEAFF
TRBJ1-2	TRBD1	NA	16	TRBV10-3	TGTGCCATCAATACCAGACAGGGCCAAGCTAACTATGGCTACACCTTC	CAINTRQGQANYGYTF
TRBJ2-2	TRBD2	NA	16	TRBV24-1	TGTGCCACCGAGCCCGGACTAGCGGATAACACCGGGGAGCTGTTTTTT	CATEPGLADNTGELFF
TRBJ1-4	NA	many	14	TRBV20-1	TGCAGTGCTAGAGTTCGTAGTGGGGACGAAAAACTGTTTTTT	CSARVRSGDEKLFF
TRBJ1-1	NA	many	11	TRBV29-1	TGCAGCGTTGAAGATTTCACTGAAGCTTTCTTT	CSVEDFTEAFF
TRBJ2-1	NA	many	16	TRBV20-1	TGCAGTGCTAGAGATCTGGGGGGCCCCAGAGGCAATGAGCAGTTCTTC	CSARDLGGPRGNEQFF
TRBJ2-5	NA	few	15	TRBV7-3	TGTGCCAGCAGCTCAATGTCAGGGGGGGGAGAGACCCAGTACTTC	CASSSMSGGGETQYF
TRBJ1-1	NA	few	14	TRBV20-1	TGCAGTGCTAGGGAGGGACGTTGGGGGACTGAAGCTTTCTTT	CSAREGRWGTEAFF
TRBJ2-1	TRBD2	many	16	TRBV12-3/TRBV12-4	TGTGCCAGCAGTTTCGCGGGAGTGGCTGTCCTAAATGAGCAGTTCTTC	CASSFAGVAVLNEQFF
TRBJ1-1	TRBD1	NA	15	TRBV10-3	TGTGCCATCAGTGAGTATGGACAGGGGAACACTGAAGCTTTCTTT	CAISEYGQGNTEAFF
TRBJ2-1	NA	NA	15	TRBV27	TGTGCCTCACGAAGTTCCTTAAGCTCCTACAATGAGCAGTTCTTC	CASRSSLSSYNEQFF
TRBJ2-5	NA	many	14	TRBV28	TGTGCCAGCAGTTTTCTAGGGGAGGAGGAGACCCAGTACTTC	CASSFLGEEETQYF
TRBJ1-1	TRBD1	many	16	TRBV28	TGTGCCAGCAGTTTATTGACAGGGTCCATGAACACTGAAGCTTTCTTT	CASSLLTGSMNTEAFF
TRBJ2-1	NA	many	13	TRBV7-3	TGTGCCAGCAGCCCCGGACCGGTCAATGAGCAGTTCTTC	CASSPGPVNEQFF
TRBJ2-6	TRBD1	NA	18	TRBV29-1	TGCAGCGTTGAAGATCGCGGGGACAGGGGTGCTGGGGCCAACGTCCTGACTTTC	CSVEDRGDRGAGANVLTF
TRBJ1-5	NA	many	15	TRBV20-1	TGCAGTGCTAGAGATTTCAACCCTCAGGTTCAGCCCCAGCATTTT	CSARDFNPQVQPQHF
TRBJ2-6	TRBD2	few	17	TRBV6-2/TRBV6-3	TGTGCCAGCAGTTACGGCGGGAGGGCCGGTGGGGCCAACGTCCTGACTTTC	CASSYGGRAGGANVLTF
TRBJ2-5	TRBD2	NA	15	TRBV7-2	TGTGCCAGCATCAGACTGGGAGCGGGGTCCGGGACCCAGTACTTC	CASIRLGAGSGTQYF
TRBJ1-2	NA	many	12	TRBV20-1	TGCAGTGCCGAGACAGATAACTATGGCTACACCTTC	CSAETDNYGYTF
TRBJ2-2	NA	many	16	TRBV2	TGTGCCAGCACCGGAGGGACGGAAGAAGGCACCGGGGAGCTGTTTTTT	CASTGGTEEGTGELFF
TRBJ2-5	TRBD1	many	15	TRBV28	TGTGCCAGCAGTACTCCAGGACAGGGCAGAGAGACCCAGTACTTC	CASSTPGQGRETQYF
TRBJ2-7	TRBD2	many	13	TRBV29-1	TGCAGCGTTGCCGCCGGGGACTACTACGAGCAGTACTTC	CSVAAGDYYEQYF
TRBJ2-3	TRBD2	many	15	TRBV9	TGTGCCAGCAGCGTAGCTAGCGGTAGCACAGATACGCAGTATTTT	CASSVASGSTDTQYF
TRBJ2-7	NA	many	14	TRBV7-9	TGTGCCAGCAGCTTATTATTGGGGGACGACGAGCAGTACTTC	CASSLLLGDDEQYF
TRBJ1-4	NA	NA	12	TRBV19	TGTGCCAGTAGTGCTAACAATGAAAAACTGTTTTTT	CASSANNEKLFF
TRBJ2-1	NA	many	16	TRBV28	TGTGCCAGCAGTTTAATGGGGATAAGCTCCTACAATGAGCAGTTCTTC	CASSLMGISSYNEQFF